The clone carrying this T cell receptor (beta chain) was detected many times. What it recognizes is unknown. The data were obtained in a study of T-cell reconstitution after alpha-beta-depleted transplantation in children. Study outcomes and limitations: The origin of high day-60 TCRbeta diversity in some patients lay in surviving recipient T cells and thymic progenitors. When one year had passed after transplant, most T-cell counts and diversity came from newly produced T cells. There were reportedly several hundred expanded graft clones from which alpha-beta T cells came about two months after transplant.

Unique molecular identifiers were used to barcode this TCRbeta library. TCRdb re-called the PCR reads with MiXCR, one entry per CDR3 protein. The sample includes approximately 290,000 distinct CDR3 sequences, around a tenth of them seen just once. V lost 5 bases to trimming and J lost 4 bases, with 9 bases between them. The CDR3 is 12 residues long. CDR1 and CDR2 (germline): LNHNV, YYDKDF (reference sequence). This chain uses TRBV15 with TRBJ2-7; no firm D call. Sequenced here: peripheral blood, sampled 180 days after TCRalphabeta/CD19-depleted stem cell transplant. This TCR came from a male patient between 2 and 15 years old who had a stem cell transplant for chronic granulomatous disease, so the T cells may come from the graft donor. CDR3 sequence (DNA): TGTGCCACCAGCCCGGCCGGGTACGAGCAGTACTTC. Translation gives CATSPAGYEQYF.